These 31 T cell receptor beta chains share one sample of origin, sequenced in a study of control samples from healthy donors and cancer patients. TCRdb keeps only in-frame clones here, not all; method: immunoSEQ multiplex PCR. The data hold about 120,000 clones, with 92% observed a single time. The sample taken for sequencing was blood. The receptor source for this set is a woman in her forties or fifties in good health.

The chain employs TRBV2 and TRBJ1-6; 10 bases align to TRBD1. This CDR3 has 15 residues. Germline V CDR1 and CDR2: SNHLY, FYNNEI. V gave up 4 bases and J gave up 7 bases; unmatched junction bases: 4. CDR3 bases: TGTGCCAGCAGTGTTGGGACAGGGGCAAATTCACCCCTCCACTTT. This codes for CASSVGTGANSPLHF. Full variable domain (missing parts from reference TRBV2 and TRBJ1-6): EPEVTQTPSHQVTQMGQEVILRCVPISNHLYFYWYRQILGQKVEFLVSFYNNEISEKSEIFDDQFSVERPDGSNFTLKIRSTKLEDSAMYFCASSVGTGANSPLHFGNGTRLTVT.

The chain couples TRBV5-1 to TRBJ1-1, with D maybe TRBD1 (5 bases). The CDR3 extends over 15 amino acids. Germline V gene data show CDR1 as SGHRS and CDR2 as YFSETQ. Trimming took off 2 bases at V and 0 bases at J, with 11 bases between the two ends. The CDR3 DNA follows: TGCGCCAGCAGCTTATGGGGGTCCCTGAACACTGAAGCTTTCTTT. This sequence encodes CASSLWGSLNTEAFF. The full variable domain, completed using reference TRBV5-1 and TRBJ1-1, is KAGVTQTPRYLIKTRGQQVTLSCSPISGHRSVSWYQQTPGQGLQFLFEYFSETQRNKGNFPGRFSGRQFSNSRSEMNVSTLELGDSALYLCASSLWGSLNTEAFFGQGTRLTVV.

The chain is built from TRBV5-4 and TRBJ1-2; D uncertain. There are 14 residues in the CDR3. Germline lookup yields CDR1 SGHNT and CDR2 YYREEE (reference sequence). V gave up 4 bases and J gave up 3 bases, with 13 bases separating them. The CDR3 protein is CASSATLSHYGYTF. CDR3 in DNA: TGTGCCAGCAGCGCCACCTTGTCCCACTATGGCTACACCTTC.

Only one count was recorded for this clone. The V call is TRBV2, the J call TRBJ2-3; 10 bases are a match to TRBD2. The CDR3 is 14 amino acids. After removal of 4 bases from V and 14 bases from J, the junction contained 12 bases not matched to a gene. Per the germline V gene, CDR1 is SNHLY and CDR2 is FYNNEI. This chain's CDR3 is CASSGASGREGWYF. CDR3 nucleotides: TGTGCCAGCAGTGGGGCTAGCGGGAGAGAGGGTTGGTATTTT.

V is TRBV28 and J is TRBJ2-7; no definite D call. Trimming cost V 4 bases and J 4 bases, with 14 bases left between them. The length of the CDR3 is 14 residues. Looked up from germline, CDR1 is MDHEN and CDR2 is SYDVKM. The CDR3 DNA reads as TGTGCCAGCAGTTCCCCCACCCCCAAGTACGAGCAGTACTTC. As protein: CASSSPTPKYEQYF.

This clone came up a few times. This chain links TRBV7-8 with TRBJ1-2; 8 bases line up with TRBD1. Germline CDR1 and CDR2: SGHVS and FQNEAQ. The CDR3 contains 14 residues. V was pared by 5 bases and J by 5 bases, with 7 bases of the junction left unmatched. CDR3 coding DNA: TGTGCCAGCAGCCAAAGGACAGGGTGGTATGGCTACACCTTC. Amino acid sequence: CASSQRTGWYGYTF. Filled out from reference TRBV7-8 and TRBJ1-2, the complete variable domain reads GAGVSQSPRYKVAKRGQDVALRCDPISGHVSLFWYQQALGQGPEFLTYFQNEAQLDKSGLPSDRFFAERPEGSVSTLKIQRTQQEDSAVYLCASSQRTGWYGYTFGSGTRLTVV.

This clone was detected only once. This sequence joins TRBV23-1 and TRBJ2-7; the D is unclear. TRBV23-1 is marked as an open reading frame, function uncertain. V was clipped by 3 bases and J by 3 bases, with 6 bases between them. The CDR3 extends over 12 amino acids. CDR3 sequence: CASSHEHYEQYF. The CDR3 DNA sequence: TGCGCCAGCAGTCACGAGCACTACGAGCAGTACTTC.

The J gene is TRBJ1-6, the V gene TRBV6-6, with 8 bases aligning to TRBD1. The trim removed 8 bases at V and 4 bases at J, leaving 1 base unmatched. The CDR3 extends over 13 amino acids. Germline CDR1 reads MNHNY; CDR2 reads SVGAGI (reference sequence). CDR3 sequence: CASQGAYNSPLHF. In DNA form, the CDR3 reads TGTGCCAGCCAGGGGGCTTATAATTCACCCCTCCACTTT.

The CDR3, as DNA: TGTGCCAGCAGTGAAGATGTTAGCGGGAGGCCTCAGGCCACAGATACGCAGTATTTT. It is translated as CASSEDVSGRPQATDTQYF. This chain joins TRBV2 and TRBJ2-3, with TRBD2 identical over 10 bases. The CDR3 contains 19 residues. Germline trimming cut 1 base from V and 2 bases from J; bases unmatched to any gene: 12. Per germline, CDR1 SNHLY and CDR2 FYNNEI.

This rearrangement joins TRBV30 to TRBJ1-2; D remains unclear. CDR3 length: 12 amino acids. Per the germline V gene, CDR1 is GTSNPN and CDR2 is SVGIG (reference sequence). Deletions cut 1 base from V and 3 bases from J, with 6 bases between. In DNA, the CDR3 is TGTGCCTGGAGTGGGGTAGACTATGGCTACACCTTC. Encoded protein: CAWSGVDYGYTF.

The chain links TRBV5-1 to TRBJ1-2, with no clear D. This CDR3 is built from 15 residues. Trimming cost V 4 bases and J 4 bases, with 17 bases left between them. CDR1 and CDR2 from the germline V gene are SGHRS and YFSETQ. CDR3 sequence reads: CASSPATGKSYGYTF. CDR3 nucleotides: TGCGCCAGCAGCCCGGCGACCGGGAAAAGCTATGGCTACACCTTC.

The chain has TRBV18 and TRBJ2-1, with D perhaps matching TRBD1 (6 bases). The germline gives CDR1 KGHSH, CDR2 LQKENI. The CDR3 covers 18 residues. Trimming shortened V by 3 bases and J by 4 bases, and 22 bases separated the two germline ends. CDR3 in amino acids: CASSPTTGHQRPYNEQFF. DNA of the CDR3: TGTGCCAGCTCACCGACGACAGGACACCAACGACCATACAATGAGCAGTTCTTC. The complete variable domain, with remaining parts taken from reference TRBV18 and TRBJ2-1, reads NAGVMQNPRHLVRRRGQEARLRCSPMKGHSHVYWYRQLPEEGLKFMVYLQKENIIDESGMPKERFSAEFPKEGPSILRIQQVVRGDSAAYFCASSPTTGHQRPYNEQFFGPGTRLTVL.

The rearrangement uses TRBV29-1 and TRBJ1-2; D is uncertain. This CDR3 region has 12 residues. The V and J ends lost 3 bases and 4 bases respectively, with 9 bases between them. Looked up from germline, CDR1 is SQVTM and CDR2 is ANQGSEA. CDR3: CSVDEGLYGYTF. Here the CDR3 DNA reads TGCAGCGTTGATGAGGGTCTCTATGGCTACACCTTC.

V gene TRBV6-1 combines with J gene TRBJ2-7; 11 positions match TRBD1. This CDR3 comprises 17 residues. Germline CDR1 is MNHNS and CDR2 is SASEGT. V dropped 4 bases and J dropped 4; count of bases not matched to a gene: 12. DNA for the CDR3: TGTGCCAGCAGTGCAAATCCGGACAGGGGGCTGTTATACGAGCAGTACTTC. It specifies CASSANPDRGLLYEQYF.

Only one count was recorded for this clone. The chain recombines TRBV6-6 with TRBJ2-1; 10 bases agree with TRBD2. Germline CDR1 is MNHNY and CDR2 is SVGAGI (reference sequence). This CDR3 contains 15 residues. The J segment lost 7 bases and the V segment lost 2 bases, leaving 5 bases of the junction unmatched. CDR3 sequence reads: CASSYQAGGRNEQFF. CDR3 in DNA: TGTGCCAGCAGTTACCAAGCGGGGGGGAGAAATGAGCAGTTCTTC.

V usage is TRBV11-2 and J usage is TRBJ2-3, with 12 bases lining up with TRBD1. CDR1 SGHAT and CDR2 FQNNGV come from the germline V gene. The length of the CDR3 is 18 residues. V trimming: 1 base; J trimming: 7 bases; junction bases outside the gene matches: 12. The CDR3 is CASSLAGQGAPYSYTQYF. The CDR3 bases are TGTGCCAGCAGCTTAGCGGGACAGGGGGCCCCATATTCATATACGCAGTATTTT.

V and J are TRBV10-3 and TRBJ1-4, with D hard to call. This CDR3 region has 13 residues. Germline-derived CDR1 and CDR2 are ENHRY and SYGVKD. V dropped 6 bases and J dropped 7 bases, with 12 bases sitting between them. The CDR3 is CAIRTGAGEKLFF. CDR3 nucleotides: TGTGCCATCAGAACGGGAGCCGGTGAAAAACTGTTTTTT.

The chain couples TRBV10-1 to TRBJ2-7, with 13 bases identical to TRBD2. The CDR3 extends over 15 amino acids. From germline, CDR1 is WNHNN and CDR2 SYGVQD (reference sequence). J lost 2 bases, V lost 3 bases, and 1 base had no gene match. CDR3 nucleotide sequence: TGCGCCAGCAGTGAAGGGACTAGCGGGACCTACGAGCAGTACTTC. This sequence encodes CASSEGTSGTYEQYF.

A word on this clone: Germline and junction disagree at one end, which may indicate a read error. V usage is TRBV6-1 and J usage is TRBJ2-2; maybe TRBD1 (5 bases). The germline gives CDR1 MNHNS, CDR2 SASEGT. This CDR3 is 14 amino acids long. CDR3 nucleotides: TGTGCCAGCACTGAACGGACAAACACCGGGGAGCTGTTTTTT. Protein: CASTERTNTGELFF.

This clone was counted between two and nine times. The chain's CDR3 is CASSQGPGGEQPQHF. The CDR3 DNA is TGTGCCAGCAGCCAAGGTCCAGGGGGCGAACAGCCCCAGCATTTT. The gene calls are TRBV3-1 (or the pseudogene TRBV3-2) and TRBJ1-5, with TRBD1 identical over 8 bases. CDR1 LGHDT and CDR2 YNNKEL come from the germline V gene (reference sequence). J was trimmed by 7 bases and V by 1 base; bases with no gene match: 6. The CDR3 consists of 15 residues.

The rearrangement joins TRBV19 to TRBJ1-1; no clear D. The CDR3 extends over 16 amino acids. The ends were cut back, 0 bases at V and 4 bases at J, with 15 bases in the middle. Germline V gene sequence: CDR1 LNHDA, CDR2 SQIVND (reference sequence). CDR3 in DNA: TGTGCCAGTAGTATAGACGAAACCCCAGTGTCCACTGAAGCTTTCTTT. Amino acid sequence: CASSIDETPVSTEAFF.

This clone came up a few times. The CDR3 sequence is CATSSGTGDTGELFF. The DNA for the CDR3 is TGTGCCACCAGTTCCGGGACAGGTGATACCGGGGAGCTGTTTTTT. The V and J genes are TRBV24-1 and TRBJ2-2; TRBD1 aligns across 8 bases. Germline assignment: CDR1 KGHDR and CDR2 SFDVKD. The CDR3 extends over 15 amino acids. The V and J ends lost 6 bases and 5 bases, in that order; junction bases with no gene match: 7.

This rearrangement joins TRBV30 to TRBJ2-6, with D possibly being TRBD2 (5 bases). V was cut by 3 bases and J by 0 bases, with 6 bases left in between. This CDR3 has 14 residues. CDR1 and CDR2 (germline): GTSNPN, SVGIG (reference sequence). The CDR3 bases are TGTGCCTGGAGGGCGGGCTCTGGGGCCAACGTCCTGACTTTC. It yields the protein CAWRAGSGANVLTF.

V usage is TRBV19 and J usage is TRBJ1-6, with a possible D match to TRBD1 (5 bases). Trimming cost V 9 bases and J 9 bases, with 18 bases left between them. Germline V lookup: CDR1 LNHDA, CDR2 SQIVND (reference sequence). The CDR3 covers 14 residues. The CDR3 coding sequence is TGTGCCAGCCGGAGCAGGGACGAGGGTTCACCCCTCCACTTT. This encodes CASRSRDEGSPLHF. Drawing the rest from reference TRBV19 and TRBJ1-6, the complete variable domain is DGGITQSPKYLFRKEGQNVTLSCEQNLNHDAMYWYRQDPGQGLRLIYYSQIVNDFQKGDIAEGYSVSREKKESFPLTVTSAQKNPTAFYLCASRSRDEGSPLHFGNGTRLTVT.

The chain recombines TRBV24-1 with TRBJ2-2; D possibly corresponds to TRBD2 (5 bases). Germline lookup yields CDR1 KGHDR and CDR2 SFDVKD. The CDR3 has 14 residues. Trimming cost V 7 bases and J 1 base, with 9 bases left between them. The CDR3 nucleotides read TGTGCCACCAGAGGACGGGGGAACACCGGGGAGCTGTTTTTT. This encodes CATRGRGNTGELFF.

The chain links TRBV6-5 to TRBJ2-5; 8 bases map to TRBD1. The CDR3 spans 16 residues. The V gene end was trimmed by 4 bases and the J gene end by 2 bases; junction bases not matched to a gene: 9. CDR1 and CDR2 from the germline V gene are MNHEY and SVGAGI. The CDR3 bases are TGTGCCAGCAGTTTTGCCAGGGGGCCCTCACAAGAGACCCAGTACTTC. Translating gives CASSFARGPSQETQYF.

V gene TRBV19 combines with J gene TRBJ1-6; D call uncertain. The CDR3 covers 13 residues. V gave up 1 base and J gave up 10 bases, with 8 bases separating them. Germline CDR1 reads LNHDA; CDR2 reads SQIVND (reference sequence). CDR3 sequence reads: CASSIGGYSPLHF. The DNA for the CDR3 is TGTGCCAGTAGTATAGGGGGATACTCACCCCTCCACTTT.

The chain joins TRBV27 to TRBJ1-2; 7 nucleotides line up with TRBD1. The CDR3 has 19 amino acids. The germline V gene has CDR1 MNHEY and CDR2 SMNVEV (reference sequence). V gave up 2 bases and J gave up 5 bases; unmatched junction bases: 20. In DNA form, the CDR3 reads TGTGCCAGCAGTTTAAGCCCCTTATTGACAGGGAGCGTAACTTATGGCTACACCTTC. Encoded protein: CASSLSPLLTGSVTYGYTF.

The V gene is TRBV19, the J gene TRBJ1-5; tentatively, D is TRBD1 (5 bases). V lost 5 bases and J 0 bases, leaving 17 bases between the germline ends. Germline CDR1 is LNHDA and CDR2 is SQIVND (reference sequence). The CDR3 contains 17 residues. CDR3 nucleotide sequence: TGTGCCAGTAGTTCGGGGGTTCTGGGGTATAGCAATCAGCCCCAGCATTTT. Its protein product is CASSSGVLGYSNQPQHF. Looking up the rest from reference TRBV19 and TRBJ1-5 gives the full variable domain: DGGITQSPKYLFRKEGQNVTLSCEQNLNHDAMYWYRQDPGQGLRLIYYSQIVNDFQKGDIAEGYSVSREKKESFPLTVTSAQKNPTAFYLCASSSGVLGYSNQPQHFGDGTRLSIL.

V and J are TRBV19 and TRBJ1-5; maybe TRBD1 (5 bases). V lost 0 bases, J lost 4 bases, and 10 bases lay in between. The CDR3 is 15 residues long. CDR1 and CDR2 (germline): LNHDA, SQIVND (reference sequence). The CDR3 loop is CASSIDSGRNQPQHF. CDR3 in DNA: TGTGCCAGTAGTATAGACTCAGGGAGAAATCAGCCCCAGCATTTT.

V and J are TRBV28 and TRBJ2-7; weak D call: TRBD2 (6 bases). Deletions cut 9 bases from V and 2 bases from J, with 17 bases between. Germline-derived CDR1 and CDR2 are MDHEN and SYDVKM. The CDR3 covers 14 residues. This CDR3 is CASHPKGRPYEQYF. In DNA, the CDR3 is TGTGCCAGTCACCCCAAGGGGAGGCCCTACGAGCAGTACTTC.